This entry lists 23 T cell receptor beta chains sequenced from one sample in a study of identical twins (TCRdb year 2016). Library creation used 5' RACE. Sequenced on an Illumina HiSeq 2000. In-frame beta chains were kept once TCRdb had trimmed the public reads at Q25 with fastp and called clones with MiXCR. Each CDR3 protein gets just one entry, which takes the most common genes and DNA from the rows behind it. The sample includes a few hundred thousand distinct CDR3 sequences, with roughly 26% observed a single time. The ten largest account for just under 3% of the sample. This sample also appeared in a second study, on T cells expressing NK-cell markers.

Sequencing input: CD4+ T cells sorted from blood. The receptors were sampled from a woman between 18 and 29 years old in good health.

The chain is built from TRBV9 and TRBJ2-2; weak D call: TRBD1 (5 bases). Trimming stripped 3 bases from V and 8 bases from J, with 8 bases between. CDR1 is SGDLS and CDR2 is YYNGEE in the germline V gene. This CDR3 region has 12 residues. CDR3 nucleotide sequence: TGTGCCAGCAGCGGCTACAGGGGGGAGCTGTTTTTT. Translation: CASSGYRGELFF.

V usage is TRBV3-1 and J usage is TRBJ2-1, with 14 bases identical to TRBD2. Germline V gene lookup returns CDR1 LGHDT and CDR2 YNNKEL (reference sequence). This CDR3 spans 17 amino acids. The V and J ends lost 4 bases and 7 bases, in that order; junction bases with no gene match: 9. CDR3: CASSPRLAGGQGNEQFF. Here the CDR3 DNA reads TGTGCCAGCAGCCCCAGACTAGCGGGGGGGCAAGGGAATGAGCAGTTCTTC.

This clonotype was seen more than once but under ten times. The chain uses TRBV7-2 and TRBJ1-3; D remains ambiguous. CDR3 length equals 15 residues. Deletions cut 2 bases from V and 2 bases from J, with 10 bases between. CDR1 and CDR2 (germline): SGHTA, FQGNSA. The CDR3 sequence is CASSLNTITGNTIYF. The CDR3 DNA follows: TGTGCCAGCAGCTTAAACACGATCACTGGAAACACCATATATTTT.

V is TRBV15 and J is TRBJ2-1, with 7 bases that match TRBD2. With 8 bases clipped from V and 3 bases from J, the junction kept 7 bases outside the gene matches. The CDR3 runs to 14 residues. CDR1 is LNHNV, CDR2 YYDKDF, per germline (reference sequence). The CDR3 loop is CATRGLADYNEQFF. Written as DNA, the CDR3 is TGTGCCACCCGCGGGCTAGCGGACTACAATGAGCAGTTCTTC. The full variable domain, rest sourced from reference TRBV15 and TRBJ2-1, is DAMVIQNPRYQVTQFGKPVTLSCSQTLNHNVMYWYQQKSSQAPKLLFHYYDKDFNNEADTPDNFQSRRPNTSFCFLDIRSPGLGDTAMYLCATRGLADYNEQFFGPGTRLTVL.

The sample holds a few counts of this clonotype. J is TRBJ2-1 and V is TRBV27, with D possibly matching TRBD1 (6 bases). V lost 5 bases, J lost 2 bases, and 10 bases lay in between. The CDR3 is 14 residues long. Germline assignment: CDR1 MNHEY and CDR2 SMNVEV (reference sequence). The DNA for the CDR3 is TGTGCCAGCAGTCAGGGGAACCCCTACAATGAGCAGTTCTTC. Translation: CASSQGNPYNEQFF.

This clonotype has more than one count but fewer than ten. The chain has TRBV12-3 or TRBV12-4 and TRBJ2-3; no clear D gene. The CDR3 runs to 14 residues. V gave up 1 base and J gave up 2 bases, with 7 bases separating them. The CDR3 coding sequence is TGTGCCAGCAGTTTAGTCTTCTCCACAGATACGCAGTATTTT. Encoded protein: CASSLVFSTDTQYF.

The chain links TRBV7-9 to TRBJ1-2; D gene uncertain. The CDR3 sequence is 14 residues long. Germline values: CDR1 SEHNR, CDR2 FQNEAQ (reference sequence). Trimming pared 3 bases from V and 4 bases from J, leaving 12 bases between. CDR3 DNA: TGTGCCAGCAGCTTTGCAGCGGGCGGCTATGGCTACACCTTC. Amino acids: CASSFAAGGYGYTF.

This clonotype was seen at least ten times. This rearrangement joins TRBV6-1 to TRBJ1-2; no clear D gene. V dropped 5 bases and J dropped 8 bases, with 12 bases sitting between them. The CDR3 length is 12 residues. From germline, CDR1 is MNHNS and CDR2 SASEGT. The CDR3 loop reads CASSMYLKGYTF. In DNA form, the CDR3 reads TGTGCCAGCAGTATGTATTTGAAAGGCTACACCTTC.

The chain couples TRBV12-5 to TRBJ1-5; 7 bases map to TRBD1. CDR3 size: 16 residues. With V trimmed by 6 bases and J by 4 bases, 12 bases remained unmatched. CDR1 and CDR2 (germline): LGHNT, FRNRAP. The CDR3 DNA reads TGTGCTAGTGGCCACTCTGACAGGGCCGCTAATCAGCCCCAGCATTTT. This encodes CASGHSDRAANQPQHF. Full variable domain (missing parts from reference TRBV12-5 and TRBJ1-5): DARVTQTPRHKVTEMGQEVTMRCQPILGHNTVFWYRQTMMQGLELLAYFRNRAPLDDSGMPKDRFSAEMPDATLATLKIQPSEPRDSAVYFCASGHSDRAANQPQHFGDGTRLSIL.

In this sample, this clonotype turned up a few times. The chain has TRBV18 and TRBJ2-7, with TRBD1 identical over 7 bases. The CDR3 is made up of 12 amino acids. Looked up from germline, CDR1 is KGHSH and CDR2 is LQKENI. Trimming at V came to 3 bases and at J to 6 bases, leaving 2 bases not matched to a gene. The CDR3 is CASSPTGAEQYF. In DNA, the CDR3 is TGTGCCAGCTCACCTACAGGGGCCGAGCAGTACTTC.

This clonotype was counted once. This chain uses TRBV3-1 with TRBJ2-7, with TRBD2 matching 8 bases. After removal of 4 bases from V and 5 bases from J, the junction contained 10 bases not matched to a gene. Germline V gene sequence: CDR1 LGHDT, CDR2 YNNKEL (reference sequence). The CDR3 has 15 amino acids. CDR3 in DNA: TGTGCCAGCAGCCTTCGCGGGGGGTTGAGCAACGAGCAGTACTTC. Translation: CASSLRGGLSNEQYF.

This clonotype was detected a few times. This chain links TRBV12-3 or TRBV12-4 with TRBJ2-1; 9 nucleotides match TRBD2. The CDR3 spans 17 residues. The J segment lost 5 bases and the V segment lost 3 bases, leaving 11 bases of the junction unmatched. The CDR3 spells CASSFTPTSGIDNEQFF. The CDR3 nucleotides are TGTGCCAGCAGTTTTACCCCGACTAGCGGAATAGACAATGAGCAGTTCTTC.

The chain combines TRBV4-1 with TRBJ2-3; TRBD2 matches 10 bases. The V and J ends lost 3 bases and 4 bases, in that order; junction bases with no gene match: 7. This CDR3 spans 16 amino acids. Germline V CDR1 and CDR2: MGHRA, YSYEKL. CDR3 sequence: CASSQPSGGASDTQYF. For the CDR3, the DNA is TGCGCCAGCAGCCAGCCGAGCGGGGGGGCCTCAGATACGCAGTATTTT.

This clonotype was seen only a few times. The chain employs TRBV19 and TRBJ1-2; D is perhaps TRBD1 (5 bases). V lost 7 bases, J lost 1 base, and 16 bases lay in between. The CDR3 consists of 15 residues. Germline CDR1 reads LNHDA; CDR2 reads SQIVND (reference sequence). This CDR3 reads CASTRGGVNNYGYTF. CDR3 DNA: TGTGCCAGTACCCGTGGGGGGGTAAATAACTATGGCTACACCTTC.

The chain couples TRBV14 to TRBJ1-1; D is uncertain. V was clipped by 4 bases and J by 9 bases, with 18 bases between them. The CDR3 is 14 residues long. Germline CDR1 is SGHDN and CDR2 is FVKESK. The CDR3, as DNA: TGTGCCAGCAGCCGGATCCTGGACCCCGGGAAAGCTTTCTTT. It is translated as CASSRILDPGKAFF. The variable domain in full, completed from reference TRBV14 and TRBJ1-1, reads EAGVTQFPSHSVIEKGQTVTLRCDPISGHDNLYWYRRVMGKEIKFLLHFVKESKQDESGMPNNRFLAERTGGTYSTLKVQPAELEDSGVYFCASSRILDPGKAFFGQGTRLTVV.

V is TRBV20-1 and J is TRBJ2-5; tentatively, D is TRBD2 (5 bases). Trimming removed 5 bases from V and 3 bases from J, with 16 bases in between. The CDR3 spans 14 residues. CDR1 is DFQATT and CDR2 is SNEGSKA in the germline V gene (reference sequence). The CDR3 coding sequence is TGCAGTGCTCTAGGCGGACTTTTAAAAGAGACCCAGTACTTC. Translation: CSALGGLLKETQYF.

The gene calls are TRBV7-8 and TRBJ2-5; D uncertain. The V gene lost 4 bases and the J gene lost 2 bases, with 11 bases spanning the gap. Looked up from germline, CDR1 is SGHVS and CDR2 is FQNEAQ. CDR3 size: 14 residues. CDR3 coding DNA: TGTGCCAGCAGCTACCGGACGGCTCAAGAGACCCAGTACTTC. Encoded protein: CASSYRTAQETQYF. The full variable domain, in which reference TRBV7-8 and TRBJ2-5 provide the parts outside the CDR3, is GAGVSQSPRYKVAKRGQDVALRCDPISGHVSLFWYQQALGQGPEFLTYFQNEAQLDKSGLPSDRFFAERPEGSVSTLKIQRTQQEDSAVYLCASSYRTAQETQYFGPGTRLLVL.

There are a few counts of this clonotype. The chain joins TRBV5-1 to TRBJ2-2, with TRBD2 as a possible D gene (5 bases). Trimming shortened V by 2 bases and J by 4 bases, and 12 bases separated the two germline ends. CDR3 length: 15 amino acids. Per the germline V gene, CDR1 is SGHRS and CDR2 is YFSETQ. In DNA, the CDR3 is TGCGCCAGCAGCTTCACGGGCGGAGGCACCGGGGAGCTGTTTTTT. Protein product: CASSFTGGGTGELFF. Full variable domain (outside the CDR3, taken from reference TRBV5-1 and TRBJ2-2): KAGVTQTPRYLIKTRGQQVTLSCSPISGHRSVSWYQQTPGQGLQFLFEYFSETQRNKGNFPGRFSGRQFSNSRSEMNVSTLELGDSALYLCASSFTGGGTGELFFGEGSRLTVL.

This clonotype was seen a handful of times. J is TRBJ1-1 and V is TRBV20-1; D not resolved. CDR1 and CDR2 from the germline V gene are DFQATT and SNEGSKA (reference sequence). Trimming removed 6 bases at V and 3 bases at J, with 8 bases between. This CDR3 spans 11 amino acids. Here the CDR3 DNA reads TGCAGTGCAAAAGGGCACACTGAAGCTTTCTTT. Protein product: CSAKGHTEAFF.

This clonotype turned up a few times. The chain joins TRBV4-3 to TRBJ2-1; D might be TRBD2 (6 bases). Germline V gene data show CDR1 as LGHNA and CDR2 as YSLEER. V lost 4 bases to trimming and J lost 3 bases, with 13 bases between them. The CDR3 length is 15 residues. This CDR3 is CASSLEGQDYNEQFF. The CDR3 DNA is TGCGCCAGCAGCCTGGAGGGGCAGGACTACAATGAGCAGTTCTTC.

This clonotype was observed a handful of times. The CDR3 loop is CAINNRQGKTEAFF. CDR3 nucleotide sequence: TGTGCCATCAACAACAGACAGGGTAAGACTGAAGCTTTCTTT. This sequence joins TRBV10-3 and TRBJ1-1; 7 bases fit TRBD1. The CDR3 covers 14 residues. Losses at the gene ends were 7 bases for V and 5 bases for J; bases not matched to a gene: 10. The germline V gene has CDR1 ENHRY and CDR2 SYGVKD.

This clonotype was observed a few times. V gene TRBV20-1 combines with J gene TRBJ2-1; 8 bases agree with TRBD2. The CDR3 is 17 residues long. V shed 1 base, J shed 7 bases, and the junction held 15 bases outside the gene matches. Germline CDR1 and CDR2: DFQATT and SNEGSKA (reference sequence). The CDR3 spells CSARGTRSGRIGNEQFF. The CDR3 DNA reads TGCAGTGCTAGAGGGACCCGGAGCGGGAGAATCGGAAATGAGCAGTTCTTC.

This clonotype was seen only a few times. The rearrangement links TRBV25-1 to TRBJ1-5; TRBD1 might be the D (5 bases). The CDR3 loop spans 13 amino acids. The germline V and J ends were trimmed by 4 bases and 6 bases, with 10 bases remaining between them. Germline V CDR1 and CDR2: MGHDK, SYGVNS. DNA for the CDR3: TGTGCCAGCAGTGGAGGGGCAGGTCAGCCCCAGCATTTT. Protein product: CASSGGAGQPQHF. Full variable domain (outside the CDR3, taken from reference TRBV25-1 and TRBJ1-5): EADIYQTPRYLVIGTGKKITLECSQTMGHDKMYWYQQDPGMELHLIHYSYGVNSTEKGDLSSESTVSRIRTEHFPLTLESARPSHTSQYLCASSGGAGQPQHFGDGTRLSIL.